Listed below are T cell receptor beta chains from one sample, sequenced in a study of blood T cell repertoires in COVID-19. Using immunoSEQ multiplex PCR, the repertoire was profiled, and TCRdb retains in-frame clones only, with some absent. The sample holds about 100,000 clones, approximately 81% seen once. Material for sequencing was peripheral blood. The source of these receptors is a woman in her 70s with active or convalescent COVID-19. Each CDR3 is given with its conserved first and last residue. The order of the fields is clone size, J gene, D gene, V gene, CDR3 DNA, CDR3 protein. D genes are given only for firm matches. For some rows the clone size is stated as once, few or many, or as a class when expanded; others skip it.

clone_size: .
j_call: TRBJ1-6
d_call: .
v_call: TRBV14
cdr3_nt: TGTGCCAGCAGACCCGGACAGAGCTCCTATAATTCACCCCTCCACTTT
cdr3_aa: CASRPGQSSYNSPLHF

clone_size: .
j_call: TRBJ1-4
d_call: .
v_call: TRBV10-3
cdr3_nt: TGTGCCATCAGTGAAGACAGGTTACGCGAAAAACTGTTTTTT
cdr3_aa: CAISEDRLREKLFF

clone_size: .
j_call: TRBJ1-2
d_call: .
v_call: TRBV27
cdr3_nt: TGTGCCAGCAGTTTATCAGGCAGTGGACTTAACTATGGCTACACCTTC
cdr3_aa: CASSLSGSGLNYGYTF

clone_size: .
j_call: TRBJ1-4
d_call: .
v_call: TRBV12-3/TRBV12-4
cdr3_nt: TGTGCCAGCCTCAGGGCGCCGGTAGGAAAACTGTTTTTT
cdr3_aa: CASLRAPVGKLFF

clone_size: .
j_call: TRBJ2-5
d_call: .
v_call: TRBV5-8
cdr3_nt: TGTGCCAGCAGCTGGGAGTACCAAGAGACCCAGTACTTC
cdr3_aa: CASSWEYQETQYF

clone_size: .
j_call: TRBJ1-6
d_call: .
v_call: TRBV18
cdr3_nt: TGTGCCAGCTCACGAACGCAGGGTAGCTCCTATAATTCACCCCTCCACTTT
cdr3_aa: CASSRTQGSSYNSPLHF

clone_size: once
j_call: TRBJ2-7
d_call: .
v_call: TRBV29-1
cdr3_nt: TGCAGCGTCGCCGGAAGCACAGGATCCTACGAGCAGTACTTC
cdr3_aa: CSVAGSTGSYEQYF

clone_size: .
j_call: TRBJ1-1
d_call: .
v_call: TRBV7-9
cdr3_nt: TGTGCCAGCAGCTTAGAGGTTTCGGGGGAAGCTTTCTTT
cdr3_aa: CASSLEVSGEAFF

clone_size: .
j_call: TRBJ1-2
d_call: .
v_call: TRBV5-4
cdr3_nt: TGTGCCAGCAGCCGGACATCTAACTATGGCTACACCTTC
cdr3_aa: CASSRTSNYGYTF

clone_size: .
j_call: TRBJ1-1
d_call: .
v_call: TRBV7-9
cdr3_nt: TGTGCCAGCAGCTTAGGGCGGGGGGCCAACACTGAAGCTTTCTTT
cdr3_aa: CASSLGRGANTEAFF

clone_size: .
j_call: TRBJ2-3
d_call: TRBD2
v_call: TRBV5-6
cdr3_nt: TGTGCCAGCAGCCCCCCCGGGCTAGCGGTGATAGATACGCAGTATTTT
cdr3_aa: CASSPPGLAVIDTQYF

clone_size: once
j_call: TRBJ1-1
d_call: TRBD1
v_call: TRBV10-3
cdr3_nt: TGTGCCACCCTGGGACAGATGAACACTGAAGCTTTCTTT
cdr3_aa: CATLGQMNTEAFF

clone_size: .
j_call: TRBJ1-3
d_call: .
v_call: TRBV5-4
cdr3_nt: TGTGCCAGCAGCTTTGAACCTACCTCTGGAAACACCATATATTTT
cdr3_aa: CASSFEPTSGNTIYF

clone_size: .
j_call: TRBJ2-7
d_call: .
v_call: TRBV12-3/TRBV12-4
cdr3_nt: TGTGCCAGCAGTTTATCCACGGCCTACGAGCAGTACTTC
cdr3_aa: CASSLSTAYEQYF

clone_size: few
j_call: TRBJ1-4
d_call: .
v_call: TRBV15
cdr3_nt: TGTGCCACCAGCAGAGATCCAGGGGAAAAACTGTTTTTT
cdr3_aa: CATSRDPGEKLFF

clone_size: .
j_call: TRBJ2-7
d_call: TRBD1
v_call: TRBV10-3
cdr3_nt: TGTGCCATCAGCCCACGACAGGGGGCGGGTTACGAGCAGTACTTC
cdr3_aa: CAISPRQGAGYEQYF

clone_size: .
j_call: TRBJ1-1
d_call: .
v_call: TRBV7-2
cdr3_nt: TGTGCCAGCAGCTTCGGGGCCGCGGGGGCTGAAGCTTTCTTT
cdr3_aa: CASSFGAAGAEAFF

clone_size: .
j_call: TRBJ1-2
d_call: .
v_call: TRBV3-1/TRBV3-2
cdr3_nt: TGTGCCAGCAGCCGGGGGGAGGCCTATGGCTACACCTTC
cdr3_aa: CASSRGEAYGYTF

clone_size: .
j_call: TRBJ1-4
d_call: TRBD1
v_call: TRBV19
cdr3_nt: TGTGCCAGTAGTAATCGAGGGGCAGGGGGCGCAGGACTGTTTTTT
cdr3_aa: CASSNRGAGGAGLFF

clone_size: .
j_call: TRBJ2-1
d_call: TRBD1
v_call: TRBV5-4
cdr3_nt: TGTGCCAGCAGCTCACCGGACAGGGGGCGAAATGAGCAGTTCTTC
cdr3_aa: CASSSPDRGRNEQFF

clone_size: .
j_call: TRBJ1-5
d_call: .
v_call: TRBV3-1/TRBV3-2
cdr3_nt: TGTGCCAGCAGCCAAAGAGGTAGCAATCAGCCCCAGCATTTT
cdr3_aa: CASSQRGSNQPQHF

clone_size: few
j_call: TRBJ1-1
d_call: TRBD1
v_call: TRBV2
cdr3_nt: TGTGCCAGCAGCCGGACAGGGGGCGTCGGAGCTTTCTTT
cdr3_aa: CASSRTGGVGAFF

clone_size: few
j_call: TRBJ2-1
d_call: .
v_call: TRBV4-3
cdr3_nt: TGCGCCAGCAGCCAAGAAACAGGGTCCTGGAATGAGCAGTTCTTC
cdr3_aa: CASSQETGSWNEQFF

clone_size: .
j_call: TRBJ1-1
d_call: TRBD1
v_call: TRBV28
cdr3_nt: TGTGCCAGCAGGGCGGGACAGTCAAACACTGAAGCTTTCTTT
cdr3_aa: CASRAGQSNTEAFF